This section outlines one T cell receptor beta chain sequence together with its context. Its antigen is undetermined. The assay was immunoSEQ multiplex PCR, and TCRdb's table has in-frame clones only and misses some. This sample has approximately 92,000 clones; approximately 90% occur once, and the top ten carry less than 8%. These data belong to a study of T cell responses to AZD1222 COVID-19 vaccine. Germline-derived CDR1 and CDR2 are SGHAT and FQNNGV. This CDR3 spans 14 amino acids. Trimming removed 1 base from V and 7 bases from J, with 14 bases in between. Study-level points and caveats: Reports say nearly half of spike-specific TCRs go after unmutated variant regions. It was only after the peak T cell response that any repertoires were sampled.

The source material was peripheral blood, sampled on day 0 of AZD1222 vaccination. This receptor was taken from an adult in good health. The chain joins TRBV11-2 to TRBJ2-7; a possible D gene is TRBD1 (6 bases). CDR3 region: CASSLVGRGWEQYF. The CDR3 nucleotides read TGTGCCAGCAGCTTAGTTGGCAGGGGTTGGGAGCAGTACTTC.